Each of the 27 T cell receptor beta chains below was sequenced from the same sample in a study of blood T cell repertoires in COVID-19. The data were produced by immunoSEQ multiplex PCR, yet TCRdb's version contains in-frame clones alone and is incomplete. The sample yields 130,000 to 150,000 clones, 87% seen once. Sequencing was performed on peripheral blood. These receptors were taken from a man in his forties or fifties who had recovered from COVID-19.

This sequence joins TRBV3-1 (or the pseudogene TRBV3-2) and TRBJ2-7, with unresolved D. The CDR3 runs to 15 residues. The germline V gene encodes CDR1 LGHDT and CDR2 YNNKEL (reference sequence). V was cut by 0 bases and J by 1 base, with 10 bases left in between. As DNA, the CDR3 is TGTGCCAGCAGCCAAGATTCTACGGGTTCCTACGAGCAGTACTTC. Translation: CASSQDSTGSYEQYF.

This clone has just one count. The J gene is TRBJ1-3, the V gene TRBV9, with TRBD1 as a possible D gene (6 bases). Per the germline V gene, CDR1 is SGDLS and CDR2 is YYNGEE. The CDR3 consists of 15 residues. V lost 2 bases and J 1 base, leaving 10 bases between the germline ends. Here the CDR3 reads CASSVTGNSGNTIYF. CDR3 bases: TGTGCCAGCAGCGTTACAGGGAATTCTGGAAACACCATATATTTT.

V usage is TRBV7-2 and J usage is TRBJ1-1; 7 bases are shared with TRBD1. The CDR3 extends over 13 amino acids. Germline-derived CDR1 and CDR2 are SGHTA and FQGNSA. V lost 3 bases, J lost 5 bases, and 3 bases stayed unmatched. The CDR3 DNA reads TGTGCCAGCAGCTTTACAGGGGAAACTGAAGCTTTCTTT. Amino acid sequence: CASSFTGETEAFF.

The CDR3 sequence is CASSSPYNEQFF. CDR3 coding DNA: TGTGCCAGCAGCTCCCCATACAATGAGCAGTTCTTC. The chain recombines TRBV5-4 with TRBJ2-1; no clear D gene. The germline V and J ends were trimmed by 3 bases and 4 bases, with 5 bases remaining between them. The germline V gene encodes CDR1 SGHNT and CDR2 YYREEE (reference sequence). CDR3 size: 12 residues.

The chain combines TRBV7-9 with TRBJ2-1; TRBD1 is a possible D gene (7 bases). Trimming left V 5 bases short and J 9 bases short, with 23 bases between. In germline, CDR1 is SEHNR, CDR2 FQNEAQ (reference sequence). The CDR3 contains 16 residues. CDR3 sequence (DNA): TGTGCCAGCAGCCCCAGTGGAGGGGGCCTTTCGGGTGAGCAGTTCTTC. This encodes CASSPSGGGLSGEQFF. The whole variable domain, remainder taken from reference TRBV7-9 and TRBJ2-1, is DTGVSQNPRHKITKRGQNVTFRCDPISEHNRLYWYRQTLGQGPEFLTYFQNEAQLEKSRLLSDRFSAERPKGSFSTLEIQRTEQGDSAMYLCASSPSGGGLSGEQFFGPGTRLTVL.

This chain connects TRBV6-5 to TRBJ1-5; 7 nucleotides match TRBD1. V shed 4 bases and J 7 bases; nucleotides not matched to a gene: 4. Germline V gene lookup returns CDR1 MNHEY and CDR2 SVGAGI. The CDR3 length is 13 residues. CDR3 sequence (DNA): TGTGCCAGCAGTTCAGGGGGGCACCAGCCCCAGCATTTT. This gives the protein CASSSGGHQPQHF.

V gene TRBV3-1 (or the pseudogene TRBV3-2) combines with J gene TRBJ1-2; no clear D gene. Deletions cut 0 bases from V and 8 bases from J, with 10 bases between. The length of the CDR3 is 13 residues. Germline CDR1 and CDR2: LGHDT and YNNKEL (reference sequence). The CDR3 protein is CASSQDLAEGYTF. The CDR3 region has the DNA TGTGCCAGCAGCCAAGATCTGGCGGAGGGCTACACCTTC.

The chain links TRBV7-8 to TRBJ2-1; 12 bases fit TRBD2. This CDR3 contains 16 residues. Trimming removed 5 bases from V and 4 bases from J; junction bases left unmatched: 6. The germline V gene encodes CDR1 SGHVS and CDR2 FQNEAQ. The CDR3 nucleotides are TGTGCCAGCAGCCCCCAGACTAGCGGGGGATACAATGAGCAGTTCTTC. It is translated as CASSPQTSGGYNEQFF.

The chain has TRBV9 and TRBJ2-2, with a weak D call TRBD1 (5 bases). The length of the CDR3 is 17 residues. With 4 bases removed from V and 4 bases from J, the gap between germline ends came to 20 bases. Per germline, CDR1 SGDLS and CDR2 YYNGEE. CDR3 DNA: TGTGCCAGCAGCTTGGAGCCCCAGGGCTTTGGCACCGGGGAGCTGTTTTTT. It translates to CASSLEPQGFGTGELFF.

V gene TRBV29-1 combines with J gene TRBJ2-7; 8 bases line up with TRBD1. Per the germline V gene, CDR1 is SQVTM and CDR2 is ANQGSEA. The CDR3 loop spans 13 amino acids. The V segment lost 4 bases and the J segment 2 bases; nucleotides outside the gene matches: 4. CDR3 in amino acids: CSVADRGAYEQYF. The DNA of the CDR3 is TGCAGCGTTGCAGACAGGGGAGCCTACGAGCAGTACTTC.

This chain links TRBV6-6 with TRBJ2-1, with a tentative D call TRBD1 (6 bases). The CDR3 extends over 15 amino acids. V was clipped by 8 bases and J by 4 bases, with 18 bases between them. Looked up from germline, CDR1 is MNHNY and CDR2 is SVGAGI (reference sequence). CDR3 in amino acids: CASVSRDNQYNEQFF. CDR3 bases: TGTGCCAGCGTTAGCAGGGACAACCAGTACAATGAGCAGTTCTTC.

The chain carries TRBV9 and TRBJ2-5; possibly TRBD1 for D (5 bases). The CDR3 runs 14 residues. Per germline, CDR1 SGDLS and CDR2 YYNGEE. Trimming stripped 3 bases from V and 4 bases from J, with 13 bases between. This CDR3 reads CASSAHRTSETQYF. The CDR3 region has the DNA TGTGCCAGCAGCGCCCACCGGACATCAGAGACCCAGTACTTC.

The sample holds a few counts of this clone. Here the CDR3 reads CASSYSRGKATGELFF. The CDR3 DNA sequence: TGTGCCAGCAGTTACTCGAGAGGGAAGGCCACCGGGGAGCTGTTTTTT. The chain is built from TRBV6-5 and TRBJ2-2; maybe TRBD2 (5 bases). Germline CDR1 and CDR2: MNHEY and SVGAGI. V shed 0 bases and J shed 4 bases, with 12 bases lying between them. The CDR3 is 16 amino acids.

The CDR3 protein is CASSRKVIAPNTGELFF. The CDR3, as DNA: TGCGCCAGCAGCCGGAAGGTTATAGCGCCTAACACCGGGGAGCTGTTTTTT. The rearrangement uses TRBV5-1 and TRBJ2-2; D might be TRBD2 (5 bases). Trimming left V 4 bases short and J 2 bases short, with 18 bases between. Germline V gene lookup returns CDR1 SGHRS and CDR2 YFSETQ. This CDR3 region has 17 residues.

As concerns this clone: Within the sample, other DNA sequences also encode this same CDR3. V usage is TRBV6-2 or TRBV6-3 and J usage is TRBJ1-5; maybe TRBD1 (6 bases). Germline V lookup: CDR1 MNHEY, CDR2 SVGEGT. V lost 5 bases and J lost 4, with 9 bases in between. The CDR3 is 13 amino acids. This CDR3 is CASSQTGNQPQHF. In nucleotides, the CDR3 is TGTGCCAGCAGTCAAACAGGGAATCAGCCCCAGCATTTT.

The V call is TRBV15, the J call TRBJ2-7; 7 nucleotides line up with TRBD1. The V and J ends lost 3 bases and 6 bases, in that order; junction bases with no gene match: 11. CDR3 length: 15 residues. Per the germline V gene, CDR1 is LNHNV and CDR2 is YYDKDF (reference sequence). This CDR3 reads CATSRRQGLGSEQYF. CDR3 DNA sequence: TGTGCCACCAGCAGGCGACAGGGTTTGGGCTCCGAGCAGTACTTC.

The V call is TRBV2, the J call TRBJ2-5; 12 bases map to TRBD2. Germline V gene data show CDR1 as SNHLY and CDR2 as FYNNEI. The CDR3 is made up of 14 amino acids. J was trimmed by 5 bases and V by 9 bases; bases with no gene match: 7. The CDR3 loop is CASGGGTSGETQYF. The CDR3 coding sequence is TGTGCCAGTGGGGGCGGGACTAGCGGGGAGACCCAGTACTTC.

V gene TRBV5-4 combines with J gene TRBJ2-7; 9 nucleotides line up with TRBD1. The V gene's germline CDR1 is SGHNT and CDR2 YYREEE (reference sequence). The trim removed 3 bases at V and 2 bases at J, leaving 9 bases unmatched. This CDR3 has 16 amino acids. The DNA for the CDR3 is TGTGCCAGCAGCTCACGACCGGGACAGGGAACCTACGAGCAGTACTTC. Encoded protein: CASSSRPGQGTYEQYF.

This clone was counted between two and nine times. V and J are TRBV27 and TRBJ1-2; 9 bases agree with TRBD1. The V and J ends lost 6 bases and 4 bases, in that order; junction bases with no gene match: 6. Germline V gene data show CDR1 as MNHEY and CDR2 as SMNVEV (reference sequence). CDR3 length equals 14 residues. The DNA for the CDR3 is TGTGCCAGCAGCGGGGACAGGGATTTCTATGGCTACACCTTC. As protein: CASSGDRDFYGYTF.

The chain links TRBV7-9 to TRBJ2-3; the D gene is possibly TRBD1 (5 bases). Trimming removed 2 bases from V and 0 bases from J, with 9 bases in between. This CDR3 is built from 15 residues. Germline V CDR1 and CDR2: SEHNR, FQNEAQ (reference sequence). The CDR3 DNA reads TGTGCCAGCAGCTTATTAGGGGATAGCACAGATACGCAGTATTTT. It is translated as CASSLLGDSTDTQYF.

The CDR3 here is CASSRTRDRALGEQFF. CDR3 DNA: TGTGCCAGCAGTCGAACCCGGGACAGGGCTCTCGGTGAGCAGTTCTTC. The chain joins TRBV7-6 to TRBJ2-1; TRBD1 agrees at 9 bases. CDR1 and CDR2 from the germline V gene are SGHVS and FNYEAQ. Unmatched junction bases numbered 15, after V lost 6 bases and J lost 9 bases. The CDR3 loop spans 16 amino acids. Full variable domain (missing parts from reference TRBV7-6 and TRBJ2-1): GAGVSQSPRYKVTKRGQDVALRCDPISGHVSLYWYRQALGQGPEFLTYFNYEAQQDKSGLPNDRFSAERPEGSISTLTIQRTEQRDSAMYRCASSRTRDRALGEQFFGPGTRLTVL.

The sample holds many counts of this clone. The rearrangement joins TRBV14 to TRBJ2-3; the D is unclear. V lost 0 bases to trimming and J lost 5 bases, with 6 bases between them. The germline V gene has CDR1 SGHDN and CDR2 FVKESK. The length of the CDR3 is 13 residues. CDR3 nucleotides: TGTGCCAGCAGCCAAGATAGTTTAGATACGCAGTATTTT. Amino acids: CASSQDSLDTQYF.

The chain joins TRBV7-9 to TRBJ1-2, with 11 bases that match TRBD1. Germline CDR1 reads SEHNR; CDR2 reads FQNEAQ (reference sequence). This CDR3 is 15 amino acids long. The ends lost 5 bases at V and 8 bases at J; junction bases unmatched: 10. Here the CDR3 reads CASSRPGQGERGYTF. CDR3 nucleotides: TGTGCCAGCAGCCGCCCGGGACAGGGGGAGCGCGGCTACACCTTC. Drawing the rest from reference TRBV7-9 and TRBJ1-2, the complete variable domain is DTGVSQNPRHKITKRGQNVTFRCDPISEHNRLYWYRQTLGQGPEFLTYFQNEAQLEKSRLLSDRFSAERPKGSFSTLEIQRTEQGDSAMYLCASSRPGQGERGYTFGSGTRLTVV.

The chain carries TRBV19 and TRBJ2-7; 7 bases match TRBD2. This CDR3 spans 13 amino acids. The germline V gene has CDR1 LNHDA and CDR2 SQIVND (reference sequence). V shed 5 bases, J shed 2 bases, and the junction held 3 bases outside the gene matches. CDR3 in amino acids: CASSPSGTYEQYF. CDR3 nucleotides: TGTGCCAGTAGTCCTAGCGGAACCTACGAGCAGTACTTC. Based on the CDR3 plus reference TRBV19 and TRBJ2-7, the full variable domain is DGGITQSPKYLFRKEGQNVTLSCEQNLNHDAMYWYRQDPGQGLRLIYYSQIVNDFQKGDIAEGYSVSREKKESFPLTVTSAQKNPTAFYLCASSPSGTYEQYFGPGTRLTVT.

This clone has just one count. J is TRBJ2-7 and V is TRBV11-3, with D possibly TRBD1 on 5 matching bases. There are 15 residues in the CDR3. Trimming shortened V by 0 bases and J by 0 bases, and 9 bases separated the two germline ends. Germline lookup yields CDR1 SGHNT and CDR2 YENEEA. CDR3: CASSLEAGRSYEQYF. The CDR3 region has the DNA TGTGCCAGCAGCTTAGAGGCAGGGCGCTCCTACGAGCAGTACTTC. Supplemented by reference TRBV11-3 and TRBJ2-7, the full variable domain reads EAGVVQSPRYKIIEKKQPVAFWCNPISGHNTLYWYLQNLGQGPELLIRYENEEAVDDSQLPKDRFSAERLKGVDSTLKIQPAELGDSAVYLCASSLEAGRSYEQYFGPGTRLTVT.

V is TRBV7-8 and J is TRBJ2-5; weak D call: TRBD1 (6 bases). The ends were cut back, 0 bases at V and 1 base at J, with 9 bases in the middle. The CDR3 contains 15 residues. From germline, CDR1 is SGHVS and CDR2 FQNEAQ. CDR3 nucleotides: TGTGCCAGCAGCTTAGCGGTGACAGGCCAAGAGACCCAGTACTTC. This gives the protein CASSLAVTGQETQYF.

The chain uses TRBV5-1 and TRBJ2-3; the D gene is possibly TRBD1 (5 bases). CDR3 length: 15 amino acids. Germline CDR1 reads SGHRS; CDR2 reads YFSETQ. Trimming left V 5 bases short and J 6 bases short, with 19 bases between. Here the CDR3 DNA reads TGCGCCAGCAGTCTCGGACACCCTAATGCGGATACGCAGTATTTT. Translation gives CASSLGHPNADTQYF.